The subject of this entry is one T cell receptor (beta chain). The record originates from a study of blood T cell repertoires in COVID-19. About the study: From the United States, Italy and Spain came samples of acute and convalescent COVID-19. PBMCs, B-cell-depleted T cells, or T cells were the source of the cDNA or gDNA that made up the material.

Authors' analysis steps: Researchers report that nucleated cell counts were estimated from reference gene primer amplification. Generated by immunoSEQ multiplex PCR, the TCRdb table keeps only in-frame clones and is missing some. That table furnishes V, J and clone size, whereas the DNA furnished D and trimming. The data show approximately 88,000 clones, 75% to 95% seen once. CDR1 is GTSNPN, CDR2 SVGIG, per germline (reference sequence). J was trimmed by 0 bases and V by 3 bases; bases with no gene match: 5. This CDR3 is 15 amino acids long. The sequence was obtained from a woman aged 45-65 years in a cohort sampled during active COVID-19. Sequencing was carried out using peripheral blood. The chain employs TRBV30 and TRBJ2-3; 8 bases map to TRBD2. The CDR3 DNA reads TGTGCCTGGAGCGGGGGGGAAAGAAGCACAGATACGCAGTATTTT. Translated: CAWSGGERSTDTQYF.